The clone carrying this T cell receptor beta chain was found many times. By 5'RACE template switching, TCR cDNA was produced, with a universal primer site and UMIs added in the process. TCRdb itself ran the 5' RACE reads through MiXCR, one entry per CDR3 protein. This table holds roughly 74,000 distinct CDR3 sequences, around 6.5% found once. The data derive from a study of T cells after yellow fever vaccination. The V end lost 5 bases, the J end lost 3 bases, and 18 bases lay between the germline ends. This CDR3 is 15 amino acids long. Germline V gene data show CDR1 as SGHKS and CDR2 as YYEKEE (reference sequence).

Sample: CD8+ T cells sorted from PBMCs, taken about 5 days after the first yellow fever vaccination. J is TRBJ2-7 and V is TRBV5-5; no definite D call. This clonotype originated in a man aged 18 to 30 who received the YFV17D yellow fever vaccine. Here the CDR3 reads CASSRNGPEFYEQYF. CDR3 DNA sequence: TGTGCCAGCAGTCGGAACGGGCCGGAATTCTACGAGCAGTACTTC.